One and the same sample provided the 22 T cell receptor beta chains below, sequenced in a study of T cell responses to AZD1222 COVID-19 vaccine. Sequenced by immunoSEQ multiplex PCR; TCRdb stores in-frame clones only, minus some. The sample holds 120,000 or so clones, less than 95% seen once. The sequences come from peripheral blood, collected on day 0 of MenACWY control vaccination. The receptors come from an adult in good health.

The chain couples TRBV2 to TRBJ1-4; 7 nucleotides match TRBD1. CDR3 length: 15 amino acids. From germline, CDR1 is SNHLY and CDR2 FYNNEI. Trimming at V came to 5 bases and at J to 1 base, leaving 4 bases not matched to a gene. The CDR3 sequence: CASSSDRKTNEKLFF. The CDR3 bases are TGTGCCAGCAGTTCGGACAGGAAAACTAATGAAAAACTGTTTTTT.

The chain has TRBV28 and TRBJ1-2, with 7 bases that match TRBD1. This CDR3 is built from 14 residues. V lost 6 bases, J lost 8 bases, and 12 bases stayed unmatched. Germline V gene sequence: CDR1 MDHEN, CDR2 SYDVKM. Here the CDR3 reads CASRSYAQGGGYTF. Here the CDR3 DNA reads TGTGCCAGCAGATCCTACGCCCAGGGGGGGGGCTACACCTTC.

The CDR3 coding sequence is TGTGCCATCAGTGAGTCTAGCGGGAGGGGTGAGCAGTTCTTC. This encodes CAISESSGRGEQFF. The J gene is TRBJ2-1, the V gene TRBV10-3; 11 bases map to TRBD2. This CDR3 spans 14 amino acids. The germline CDR1 and CDR2 sequences are ENHRY and SYGVKD. J gave up 9 bases and V 0 bases, and 1 base lay outside the gene matches.

Here the CDR3 reads CAWRSLWQGRAFF. For the CDR3, the DNA is TGTGCCTGGAGGAGTTTATGGCAGGGCAGAGCTTTCTTT. The chain links TRBV30 to TRBJ1-1, with D possibly matching TRBD1 (5 bases). Germline V CDR1 and CDR2: GTSNPN, SVGIG (reference sequence). The CDR3 is 13 amino acids. With 3 bases removed from V and 10 bases from J, the gap between germline ends came to 18 bases.

The chain has TRBV5-1 and TRBJ2-2, with D maybe TRBD1 (5 bases). Looked up from germline, CDR1 is SGHRS and CDR2 is YFSETQ. The CDR3 has 16 residues. The V and J ends lost 0 bases and 2 bases respectively, with 11 bases between them. The CDR3 is CASSLARVPNTGELFF. The CDR3 nucleotides are TGCGCCAGCAGCTTGGCCAGGGTACCAAACACCGGGGAGCTGTTTTTT.

V gene TRBV3-1 (or the pseudogene TRBV3-2) combines with J gene TRBJ2-5; TRBD1 aligns across 10 bases. The trim removed 5 bases at V and 4 bases at J, leaving 10 bases unmatched. The V gene's germline CDR1 is LGHDT and CDR2 YNNKEL (reference sequence). This CDR3 is 16 amino acids long. The CDR3 DNA reads as TGTGCCAGCAGCGCCCGGGACAGGGGAGAGGGAGAGACCCAGTACTTC. It translates to CASSARDRGEGETQYF.

The chain couples TRBV5-4 to TRBJ2-2; 7 bases match TRBD1. Germline V gene data show CDR1 as SGHNT and CDR2 as YYREEE (reference sequence). V trimming: 0 bases; J trimming: 4 bases; junction bases outside the gene matches: 9. The CDR3 extends over 17 amino acids. The CDR3 nucleotides are TGTGCCAGCAGCTTGGGTTCTAGGGGACAGACCACCGGGGAGCTGTTTTTT. Protein product: CASSLGSRGQTTGELFF.

V usage is TRBV4-1 and J usage is TRBJ1-1; 7 bases agree with TRBD1. The CDR3 is made up of 16 amino acids. The V gene's germline CDR1 is MGHRA and CDR2 YSYEKL. The trim removed 3 bases at V and 3 bases at J, leaving 10 bases unmatched. The DNA for the CDR3 is TGCGCCAGCAGCCATACCCCGGGACAGCCGTACACTGAAGCTTTCTTT. The encoded protein is CASSHTPGQPYTEAFF.

The chain is built from TRBV5-1 and TRBJ2-3; possibly TRBD1 for D (5 bases). This CDR3 contains 19 residues. V shed 0 bases and J shed 0 bases, with 20 bases lying between them. CDR1 and CDR2 (germline): SGHRS, YFSETQ. Here the CDR3 reads CASSLETGQPYPSTDTQYF. CDR3 nucleotide sequence: TGCGCCAGCAGCTTGGAAACAGGCCAACCTTACCCAAGCACAGATACGCAGTATTTT.

The sample holds one count of this clone. The chain is built from TRBV7-2 and TRBJ2-5; the match to TRBD2 covers 10 bases. The germline CDR1 and CDR2 sequences are SGHTA and FQGNSA. V trimming: 6 bases; J trimming: 6 bases; junction bases outside the gene matches: 7. The CDR3 runs 14 residues. CDR3 nucleotide sequence: TGTGCCAGCAGTTCAGCGGGGGGGCCTCAGACCCAGTACTTC. This codes for CASSSAGGPQTQYF.

The chain carries TRBV19 and TRBJ2-2, with D perhaps being TRBD1 or TRBD2 (6 bases each). With 1 base removed from V and 8 bases from J, the gap between germline ends came to 11 bases. Germline V gene data show CDR1 as LNHDA and CDR2 as SQIVND (reference sequence). This CDR3 contains 14 residues. The CDR3 loop is CASSIAGAVGELFF. The CDR3 DNA reads as TGTGCCAGTAGTATAGCGGGGGCCGTGGGGGAGCTGTTTTTT.

This sequence joins TRBV7-6 and TRBJ2-6; 7 nucleotides match TRBD1. Germline V gene sequence: CDR1 SGHVS, CDR2 FNYEAQ. This CDR3 contains 18 residues. The J segment lost 1 base and the V segment lost 1 base, leaving 7 bases of the junction unmatched. CDR3 loop: CASSLGSQGVSGANVLTF. The CDR3 DNA sequence: TGTGCCAGCAGCTTAGGATCCCAGGGGGTTTCTGGGGCCAACGTCCTGACTTTC.

This clone was recorded only once. V usage is TRBV7-8 and J usage is TRBJ1-6; D is possibly TRBD1 (5 bases). The germline V gene encodes CDR1 SGHVS and CDR2 FQNEAQ. V was clipped by 0 bases and J by 10 bases, with 16 bases between them. The CDR3 length is 16 residues. The CDR3 nucleotides read TGTGCCAGCAGCTTAGCGCTCGGGGGGAGAGAGTCACCCCTCCACTTT. This translates into CASSLALGGRESPLHF.

Only one count was recorded for this clone. The chain has TRBV28 and TRBJ1-1; 7 bases are a match to TRBD1. V shed 1 base, J shed 1 base, and the junction held 3 bases outside the gene matches. The germline V gene encodes CDR1 MDHEN and CDR2 SYDVKM. The CDR3 has 15 amino acids. DNA of the CDR3: TGTGCCAGCAGTTTATTCGGACAGGCGAACACTGAAGCTTTCTTT. It translates to CASSLFGQANTEAFF.

The CDR3 sequence is CASSQQGGYGYTF. The CDR3 DNA reads TGTGCCAGCAGCCAACAAGGGGGCTATGGCTACACCTTC. This chain connects TRBV7-7 to TRBJ1-2; D possibly corresponds to TRBD1 (6 bases). Trimming cost V 5 bases and J 4 bases, with 11 bases left between them. Per the germline V gene, CDR1 is SSHAT and CDR2 is FNYEAQ (reference sequence). This CDR3 has 13 residues.

The rearrangement links TRBV5-1 to TRBJ2-2; TRBD2 might be the D (6 bases). Germline V gives CDR1 SGHRS, CDR2 YFSETQ. V gave up 1 base and J gave up 6 bases, with 10 bases separating them. This CDR3 is built from 14 residues. DNA of the CDR3: TGCGCCAGCAGCTTGATGGGAGGCCCCGGGGAGCTGTTTTTT. Translation: CASSLMGGPGELFF.

The chain recombines TRBV5-1 with TRBJ2-7, with TRBD2 identical over 9 bases. This CDR3 comprises 15 residues. V dropped 0 bases and J dropped 5; count of bases not matched to a gene: 6. Germline CDR1 and CDR2: SGHRS and YFSETQ. CDR3 sequence: CASSLVAGATHEQYF. The CDR3, as DNA: TGCGCCAGCAGCTTGGTAGCGGGAGCAACTCACGAGCAGTACTTC.

This chain joins TRBV6-1 and TRBJ2-3; D uncertain. V was trimmed by 0 bases and J by 2 bases, leaving 9 bases between them. The CDR3 spans 15 residues. The germline V gene encodes CDR1 MNHNS and CDR2 SASEGT. Here the CDR3 reads CASSEAWAATDTQYF. CDR3 sequence (DNA): TGTGCCAGCAGTGAAGCTTGGGCAGCCACAGATACGCAGTATTTT.

The V call is TRBV28, the J call TRBJ2-5; 9 nucleotides match TRBD1. V was clipped by 7 bases and J by 4 bases; unmatched bases: 7. Germline lookup yields CDR1 MDHEN and CDR2 SYDVKM. This CDR3 is 14 amino acids long. Written as DNA, the CDR3 is TGTGCCAGCACCTTCACAGGGGGCACAGAGACCCAGTACTTC. This gives the protein CASTFTGGTETQYF. The full variable domain, its missing parts supplied by reference TRBV28 and TRBJ2-5, is DVKVTQSSRYLVKRTGEKVFLECVQDMDHENMFWYRQDPGLGLRLIYFSYDVKMKEKGDIPEGYSVSREKKERFSLILESASTNQTSMYLCASTFTGGTETQYFGPGTRLLVL.

The rearrangement links TRBV24-1 to TRBJ2-3; unclear D gene. The CDR3 consists of 14 residues. V lost 3 bases and J lost 6, with 12 bases in between. Germline CDR1 is KGHDR and CDR2 is SFDVKD. This CDR3 reads CATSDRAHADTQYF. The CDR3 region has the DNA TGTGCCACCAGTGATCGGGCCCACGCGGATACGCAGTATTTT.

The V gene is TRBV7-2, the J gene TRBJ2-3; 9 nucleotides agree with TRBD2. There are 16 residues in the CDR3. From germline, CDR1 is SGHTA and CDR2 FQGNSA. The V segment lost 6 bases and the J segment 0 bases; nucleotides outside the gene matches: 7. In DNA, the CDR3 is TGTGCCAGCAGACACAGCGGGGGGACTAGCACAGATACGCAGTATTTT. Translating it yields CASRHSGGTSTDTQYF.

This clone appeared a few times. The V and J genes are TRBV25-1 and TRBJ1-5; D may be TRBD1 (6 bases). Deletions cut 3 bases from V and 6 bases from J, with 12 bases between. The CDR3 is made up of 14 amino acids. CDR1 is MGHDK and CDR2 is SYGVNS in the germline V gene. This CDR3 is CASSDPGESQPQHF. CDR3 DNA sequence: TGTGCCAGCAGTGATCCAGGGGAAAGTCAGCCCCAGCATTTT.